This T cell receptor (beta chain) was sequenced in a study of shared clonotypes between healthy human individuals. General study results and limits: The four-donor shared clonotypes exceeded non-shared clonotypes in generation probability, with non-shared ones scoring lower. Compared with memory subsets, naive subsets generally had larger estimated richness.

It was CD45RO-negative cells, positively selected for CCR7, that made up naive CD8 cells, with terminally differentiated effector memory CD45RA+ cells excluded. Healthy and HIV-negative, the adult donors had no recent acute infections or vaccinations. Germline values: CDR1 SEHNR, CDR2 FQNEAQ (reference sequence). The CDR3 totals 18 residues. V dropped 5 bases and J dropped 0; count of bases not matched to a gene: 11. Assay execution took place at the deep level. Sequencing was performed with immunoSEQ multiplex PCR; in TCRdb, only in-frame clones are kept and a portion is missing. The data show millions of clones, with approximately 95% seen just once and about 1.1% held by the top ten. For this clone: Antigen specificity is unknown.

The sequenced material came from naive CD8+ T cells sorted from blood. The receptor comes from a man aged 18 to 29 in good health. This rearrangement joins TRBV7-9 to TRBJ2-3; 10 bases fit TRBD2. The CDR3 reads CASSQGSGGKASTDTQYF. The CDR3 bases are TGTGCCAGCAGCCAGGGTAGCGGGGGGAAAGCTAGCACAGATACGCAGTATTTT.